The next 11 T cell receptor beta chains were all read from a single sample in a study of OX40 agonist ivuxolimab in advanced cancers. Profiled with immunoSEQ multiplex PCR; TCRdb holds only in-frame clones, not every one. The sample contains 20,000 to 30,000 clones, 83% of which appear only once. The material was CD4+ or CD8+ T cells sorted from blood, obtained in a trial of the OX40 agonist ivuxolimab. The origin of the receptors is an adult with an advanced solid tumor such as melanoma, head and neck, liver or kidney cancer.

This clone has more than one count but fewer than ten. The chain is built from TRBV19 and TRBJ2-7; D is uncertain. V lost 10 bases and J 4 bases, leaving 14 bases between the germline ends. The germline V gene encodes CDR1 LNHDA and CDR2 SQIVND (reference sequence). The CDR3 is made up of 12 amino acids. The CDR3 nucleotides read TGTGCCACCCCTGGGAAGTCTTACGAGCAGTACTTC. The encoded protein is CATPGKSYEQYF.

The J gene is TRBJ1-4, the V gene TRBV7-6; D call uncertain. This CDR3 contains 18 residues. Trimming left V 5 bases short and J 0 bases short, with 19 bases between. Germline V gene sequence: CDR1 SGHVS, CDR2 FNYEAQ. CDR3 DNA sequence: TGTGCCAGCAGCCTCTCTAAGTTGAGAAGAGCAACTAATGAAAAACTGTTTTTT. Encoded protein: CASSLSKLRRATNEKLFF.

In this sample, this clone turned up a few times. Distinct nucleotide sequences in the sample also encode this CDR3. This chain links TRBV6-5 with TRBJ1-4; 7 bases are shared with TRBD1. Germline CDR1 MNHEY, CDR2 SVGAGI. The CDR3 runs to 13 residues. J lost 10 bases, V lost 0 bases, and 2 bases had no gene match. CDR3 sequence (DNA): TGTGCCAGCAGTTACTCATCAGGGGGAAAACTGTTTTTT. Translation gives CASSYSSGGKLFF.

This chain joins TRBV9 and TRBJ1-1, with 7 nucleotides matching TRBD1. There are 16 residues in the CDR3. The germline V gene encodes CDR1 SGDLS and CDR2 YYNGEE. J was trimmed by 10 bases and V by 1 base; bases with no gene match: 16. The CDR3 DNA sequence: TGTGCCAGCAGCGTATCATCCGGGACAGCCGATCTGGGAGCTTTCTTT. Amino acid sequence: CASSVSSGTADLGAFF. The variable domain in full, with the rest retrieved from reference TRBV9 and TRBJ1-1, is DSGVTQTPKHLITATGQRVTLRCSPRSGDLSVYWYQQSLDQGLQFLIQYYNGEERAKGNILERFSAQQFPDLHSELNLSSLELGDSALYFCASSVSSGTADLGAFFGQGTRLTVV.

A remark on this clone: This sample includes further DNA sequences coding for the same CDR3. This chain joins TRBV9 and TRBJ1-3, with D unresolved. Trimming stripped 7 bases from V and 1 base from J, with 0 bases between. The CDR3 has 10 residues. Germline CDR1 reads SGDLS; CDR2 reads YYNGEE. The CDR3 here is CASSGNTIYF. CDR3 nucleotide sequence: TGTGCCAGCTCTGGAAACACCATATATTTT.

The chain employs TRBV5-1 and TRBJ2-5; no clear D. Germline lookup yields CDR1 SGHRS and CDR2 YFSETQ. The length of the CDR3 is 13 residues. Trimming cost V 7 bases and J 0 bases, with 10 bases left between them. The CDR3 DNA follows: TGCGCCAGCCGCCAGACGTACCAAGAGACCCAGTACTTC. Amino acids: CASRQTYQETQYF.

This chain links TRBV29-1 with TRBJ1-6, with 8 bases identical to TRBD1. This CDR3 spans 13 amino acids. The germline gives CDR1 SQVTM, CDR2 ANQGSEA. With V trimmed by 6 bases and J by 6 bases, 4 bases remained unmatched. This chain's CDR3 is CSVGDRGNSPLHF. CDR3 sequence (DNA): TGCAGCGTCGGTGACAGGGGTAATTCACCCCTCCACTTT.

This chain uses TRBV7-3 with TRBJ1-3, with D perhaps TRBD1 (5 bases). Trimming removed 2 bases from V and 4 bases from J, with 12 bases in between. Germline V gene lookup returns CDR1 SGHTA and CDR2 FQGTGA. The CDR3 loop spans 15 amino acids. CDR3 residues: CASSLSARAGNTIYF. Written as DNA, the CDR3 is TGTGCCAGCAGCTTATCGGCCAGGGCAGGAAACACCATATATTTT. Complete variable domain (other parts from reference TRBV7-3 and TRBJ1-3): GAGVSQTPSNKVTEKGKYVELRCDPISGHTALYWYRQSLGQGPEFLIYFQGTGAADDSGLPNDRFFAVRPEGSVSTLKIQRTERGDSAVYLCASSLSARAGNTIYFGEGSWLTVV.

The gene calls are TRBV4-1 and TRBJ2-1, with D hard to call. CDR1 is MGHRA and CDR2 is YSYEKL in the germline V gene. Trimming cost V 2 bases and J 6 bases, with 2 bases left between them. The CDR3 is 11 residues long. For the CDR3, the DNA is TGCGCCAGCAGCCAACTCAATGAGCAGTTCTTC. This codes for CASSQLNEQFF.

This chain's CDR3 is CASSLGLGGLAYGYTF. The CDR3, as DNA: TGTGCCAGCAGCTTAGGCCTGGGAGGGTTGGCCTATGGCTACACCTTC. The gene calls are TRBV13 and TRBJ1-2; D remains unclear. Trimming stripped 0 bases from V and 4 bases from J, with 15 bases between. The V gene's germline CDR1 is PRHDT and CDR2 FYEKMQ (reference sequence). CDR3 length equals 16 residues.

CDR3 nucleotide sequence: TGTGCCAGTAGTATAGGGACAGACACTGAAGCTTTCTTT. It yields the protein CASSIGTDTEAFF. This chain uses TRBV19 with TRBJ1-1, with D possibly being TRBD1 (6 bases). CDR3 length: 13 amino acids. Trimming shortened V by 1 base and J by 3 bases, and 6 bases separated the two germline ends. Germline CDR1 reads LNHDA; CDR2 reads SQIVND (reference sequence).